The TCR beta chain described here comes from a study of tumor-infiltrating lymphocytes in primary liver carcinoma. On the study more broadly: There were tumors of stage T1-T3 N0M0, each 4.2 to 10 cm across. Study observations and caveats: The study found a significantly higher top-250-clone fraction in tumors than in blood (p = 0.039). Among the pair types, tumor region pairs showed more overlap than tumor-adjacent and tumor-blood pairs.

J lost 3 bases, V lost 6 bases, and 10 bases had no gene match. In germline, CDR1 is SQVTM, CDR2 ANQGSEA. This CDR3 comprises 16 residues. Reverse transcription of around 500 ng total RNA with a constant-region primer produced TCR beta cDNA. What produced the TCR beta libraries was three nested multiplex PCR rounds using slightly modified ARM-PCR. With TRBV1-TRBV30 forward primers and a C-beta reverse primer, the first two PCR rounds were run for approximately 10 cycles each. TCRdb reprocessed the multiplex PCR reads with MiXCR, giving one entry per CDR3 protein. The sample consists of approximately 88,000 distinct CDR3 sequences, 68% of them appearing once. Concerning this clonotype: Antigen: not known.

Without any cell sorting, roughly 20-30 mg of bulk tissue yielded co-extracted RNA and DNA. Patients underwent surgical resection for primary liver carcinoma. The chain links TRBV29-1 to TRBJ2-5; 13 bases map to TRBD2. Source material: tumor-adjacent normal liver tissue. The receptor comes from a man aged 40-55 years with primary liver carcinoma and hepatitis B virus infection. CDR3 amino acids: CSVMPGTSGDEETQYF. CDR3 DNA: TGCAGCGTGATGCCAGGGACTAGCGGGGATGAAGAGACCCAGTACTTC.